The 23 T cell receptor beta chains given below trace back to one sample, sequenced in a study of blood T cell repertoires in COVID-19. The table came from immunoSEQ multiplex PCR; TCRdb's copy has only in-frame clones and leaves some out. The sample has more than 200,000 clones, around 90% seen once; the top ten hold about 1.3%. The sequencing input was peripheral blood. These receptors were taken from a man older than 75 with acute or convalescent COVID-19.

The chain couples TRBV6-6 to TRBJ2-7; TRBD1 aligns across 9 bases. Germline loops: CDR1 MNHNY, CDR2 SVGAGI (reference sequence). This CDR3 region has 14 residues. J lost 4 bases, V lost 7 bases, and 8 bases had no gene match. CDR3 nucleotide sequence: TGTGCCAGCAACATACAGGGGGCTGAGTACGAGCAGTACTTC. Its translation is CASNIQGAEYEQYF.

This clone was found once. CDR3 sequence (DNA): TGTGCCAGCTCACCACCAGTAGCTGGAAACACCATATATTTT. This sequence encodes CASSPPVAGNTIYF. The rearrangement uses TRBV18 and TRBJ1-3; no definite D call. Trimming removed 0 bases at V and 2 bases at J, with 5 bases between. The CDR3 is 14 residues long. Germline loops: CDR1 KGHSH, CDR2 LQKENI. The full variable domain, rest sourced from reference TRBV18 and TRBJ1-3, is NAGVMQNPRHLVRRRGQEARLRCSPMKGHSHVYWYRQLPEEGLKFMVYLQKENIIDESGMPKERFSAEFPKEGPSILRIQQVVRGDSAAYFCASSPPVAGNTIYFGEGSWLTVV.

The chain has TRBV6-5 and TRBJ1-1; 9 bases line up with TRBD1. Germline CDR1 is MNHEY and CDR2 is SVGAGI. This CDR3 spans 15 amino acids. V shed 6 bases and J 5 bases; nucleotides not matched to a gene: 10. The chain's CDR3 is CASRIHRGRRTEAFF. In DNA form, the CDR3 reads TGTGCCAGCAGGATTCACAGGGGGCGCCGTACTGAAGCTTTCTTT.

This chain links TRBV7-6 with TRBJ1-5; 7 bases line up with TRBD1. The V gene's germline CDR1 is SGHVS and CDR2 FNYEAQ. V shed 5 bases and J 3 bases; nucleotides not matched to a gene: 7. The CDR3 contains 15 residues. The DNA of the CDR3 is TGTGCCAGCAGCGCCCGACAGGGCCACAATCAGCCCCAGCATTTT. Its translation: CASSARQGHNQPQHF.

V and J are TRBV7-8 and TRBJ1-2; D may be TRBD1 (6 bases). Trimming took 5 bases from V and 8 from J, leaving 18 bases between them. Germline CDR1 SGHVS, CDR2 FQNEAQ. This CDR3 has 14 residues. CDR3 residues: CASSPGVPERGYTF. The CDR3 DNA reads as TGTGCCAGCAGCCCAGGGGTCCCGGAGCGGGGCTACACCTTC.

The chain uses TRBV6-1 and TRBJ1-2, with a tentative D call TRBD1 (6 bases). V was shortened by 0 bases and J by 5 bases, with 16 bases between the two germline ends. The CDR3 is 16 amino acids. Germline V gives CDR1 MNHNS, CDR2 SASEGT. The CDR3 nucleotides read TGTGCCAGCAGTGAAGCTCGAGGGGGTTCGGGGTATGGCTACACCTTC. Translated: CASSEARGGSGYGYTF.

The genes are TRBV9 and TRBJ2-2; 7 bases fit TRBD2. The CDR3 is made up of 16 amino acids. From germline, CDR1 is SGDLS and CDR2 YYNGEE. V lost 4 bases and J lost 2; bases outside the gene matches: 8. The CDR3 here is CASSPRAGVNTGELFF. The CDR3 DNA is TGTGCCAGCAGCCCCAGGGCGGGAGTCAACACCGGGGAGCTGTTTTTT.

This chain uses TRBV6-6 with TRBJ2-1; TRBD1 matches 9 bases. With 2 bases clipped from V and 4 bases from J, the junction kept 3 bases outside the gene matches. CDR3 size: 15 residues. From germline, CDR1 is MNHNY and CDR2 SVGAGI (reference sequence). CDR3 in DNA: TGTGCCAGCAGTTACCTGACAGGGGGATACAATGAGCAGTTCTTC. Its translation: CASSYLTGGYNEQFF.

This clone came up once. The chain carries TRBV28 and TRBJ1-3, with D maybe TRBD1 (5 bases). The CDR3 spans 14 residues. The ends were cut back, 5 bases at V and 0 bases at J, with 8 bases in the middle. Germline V gives CDR1 MDHEN, CDR2 SYDVKM. CDR3 DNA sequence: TGTGCCAGCAGTCTCGACAGCTCTGGAAACACCATATATTTT. It specifies CASSLDSSGNTIYF.

The rearrangement joins TRBV5-1 to TRBJ2-7, with 9 bases identical to TRBD1. V shed 3 bases and J 2 bases; nucleotides not matched to a gene: 3. This CDR3 region has 14 residues. CDR1 and CDR2 (germline): SGHRS, YFSETQ. CDR3 loop: CASSSTGGPYEQYF. The CDR3 DNA follows: TGCGCCAGCAGCTCGACAGGGGGACCCTACGAGCAGTACTTC.

This chain joins TRBV10-3 and TRBJ1-1; D is possibly TRBD1 (5 bases). Germline values: CDR1 ENHRY, CDR2 SYGVKD. The CDR3 is made up of 12 amino acids. Deletions cut 0 bases from V and 11 bases from J, with 10 bases between. The DNA for the CDR3 is TGTGCCATCAGTGAGTCGCAGGGTACGGCTTTCTTT. This translates into CAISESQGTAFF.

V and J are TRBV4-2 and TRBJ2-1; D perhaps matches TRBD1 (6 bases). The CDR3 sequence is 14 residues long. Trimming removed 1 base from V and 10 bases from J, with 14 bases in between. In germline, CDR1 is LGHNA, CDR2 YNFKEQ. The CDR3 nucleotides read TGTGCCAGCAGCCAAGGGGGGCGGCCCCAAGAGCAGTTCTTC. Its translation: CASSQGGRPQEQFF.

The rearrangement joins TRBV6-5 to TRBJ2-3, with unresolved D. CDR3 size: 13 residues. The V and J ends lost 6 bases and 1 base respectively, with 8 bases between them. CDR1 MNHEY and CDR2 SVGAGI come from the germline V gene. The CDR3 DNA follows: TGTGCCAGCAGACTGAGCGGCACAGATACGCAGTATTTT. Its translation is CASRLSGTDTQYF.

Points on this clone: Other DNA sequences from this sample encode an identical CDR3 as well. J is TRBJ1-2 and V is TRBV19; perhaps TRBD1 as D (5 bases). This CDR3 spans 13 amino acids. Germline CDR1 reads LNHDA; CDR2 reads SQIVND (reference sequence). Trimming pared 6 bases from V and 0 bases from J, leaving 8 bases between. CDR3 nucleotides: TGTGCCAGTAGAGGACAAGCTAACTATGGCTACACCTTC. Translation: CASRGQANYGYTF.

The J gene is TRBJ2-5, the V gene TRBV4-3; D might be TRBD1 (7 bases). The CDR3 extends over 17 amino acids. Per the germline V gene, CDR1 is LGHNA and CDR2 is YSLEER. Trimming took off 0 bases at V and 5 bases at J, with 19 bases between the two ends. The CDR3 sequence is CASSQDTASGGWETQYF. The CDR3 DNA is TGCGCCAGCAGCCAAGATACCGCCTCAGGGGGGTGGGAGACCCAGTACTTC.

On this clone: One end of the junction varies from germline; a read error may be responsible. V gene TRBV4-3 combines with J gene TRBJ1-3; a weak D match, TRBD1 (6 bases). This CDR3 comprises 14 residues. The germline CDR1 and CDR2 sequences are LGHNA and YSLEER. CDR3 in amino acids: CASSKDRTGNTIYF. CDR3 DNA: TGCGCCAGCAGCAAAGACAGGACTGGAAACACCATATATTTT.

V and J are TRBV5-1 and TRBJ2-1; a possible D gene is TRBD2 (5 bases). Trimming stripped 0 bases from V and 8 bases from J, with 15 bases between. This CDR3 has 15 residues. Looked up from germline, CDR1 is SGHRS and CDR2 is YFSETQ. This CDR3 is CASSLVGERADEQFF. In nucleotides, the CDR3 is TGCGCCAGCAGCTTGGTGGGAGAACGTGCGGATGAGCAGTTCTTC.

This chain connects TRBV5-1 to TRBJ2-3, with TRBD2 matching 7 bases. The length of the CDR3 is 16 residues. From germline, CDR1 is SGHRS and CDR2 YFSETQ. V gave up 1 base and J gave up 2 bases; unmatched junction bases: 7. CDR3 residues: CASSLSSGVITDTQYF. CDR3 DNA: TGCGCCAGCAGCTTGTCCAGCGGGGTCATCACAGATACGCAGTATTTT.

This clone was observed a handful of times. The rearrangement joins TRBV18 to TRBJ1-2, with 8 bases that match TRBD1. CDR3 size: 16 residues. Germline loops: CDR1 KGHSH, CDR2 LQKENI. The J segment lost 1 base and the V segment lost 3 bases, leaving 7 bases of the junction unmatched. CDR3 nucleotide sequence: TGTGCCAGCTCACCCGATCGACAGGGGATTAACTATGGCTACACCTTC. Its translation is CASSPDRQGINYGYTF.

The rearrangement uses TRBV2 and TRBJ2-5; weak D call: TRBD2 (6 bases). The V gene lost 4 bases and the J gene lost 7 bases, with 16 bases spanning the gap. CDR3 size: 14 residues. The germline V gene has CDR1 SNHLY and CDR2 FYNNEI. As DNA, the CDR3 is TGTGCCAGCAGTGTAGCGGAGGGAAGAGGGACCCAGTACTTC. Its translation is CASSVAEGRGTQYF.

This chain uses TRBV6-6 with TRBJ2-3, with D perhaps TRBD1 (6 bases). With 2 bases removed from V and 2 bases from J, the gap between germline ends came to 11 bases. Germline V gene data show CDR1 as MNHNY and CDR2 as SVGAGI (reference sequence). The CDR3 sequence is 15 residues long. CDR3 loop: CASSYAGADTDTQYF. CDR3 DNA: TGTGCCAGCAGTTACGCAGGGGCTGACACAGATACGCAGTATTTT.

The chain is built from TRBV7-9 and TRBJ1-6; no firm D call. From germline, CDR1 is SEHNR and CDR2 FQNEAQ (reference sequence). The CDR3 has 16 residues. Trimming removed 1 base from V and 4 bases from J, with 11 bases in between. The CDR3 here is CASSLEYGEYNSPLHF. The DNA of the CDR3 is TGTGCCAGCAGCTTAGAATATGGGGAGTATAATTCACCCCTCCACTTT.

The J gene is TRBJ1-6, the V gene TRBV4-1, with D perhaps matching TRBD1 (5 bases). Trimming left V 0 bases short and J 8 bases short, with 20 bases between. Germline V lookup: CDR1 MGHRA, CDR2 YSYEKL. This CDR3 is 18 amino acids long. In DNA form, the CDR3 reads TGCGCCAGCAGCCAAGATACGGCAGCGGGACCTTCTTATTCACCCCTCCACTTT. Its translation: CASSQDTAAGPSYSPLHF.